These 17 T cell receptor beta chains were all obtained from the same sample, sequenced in a study of shared clonotypes between healthy human individuals. Method: immunoSEQ multiplex PCR; TCRdb's copy keeps in-frame clones and lacks some. The repertoire consists of just over 2,000,000 clones, with roughly 95% occurring once and the leading ten covering roughly 0.13%. The sample comprised naive CD4+ T cells sorted from blood. The subset denotes: CD45RA+ positively selected. These receptor sequences come from a man aged 18 to 29 in good health.

This rearrangement joins TRBV5-4 to TRBJ2-1; a weak D match, TRBD1 (5 bases). V lost 6 bases to trimming and J lost 6 bases, with 19 bases between them. The CDR3 is made up of 15 amino acids. Germline V gene data show CDR1 as SGHNT and CDR2 as YYREEE (reference sequence). The CDR3 nucleotides read TGTGCCAGCACCCTTCAATCCAGGGTCGGCAATGAGCAGTTCTTC. This sequence encodes CASTLQSRVGNEQFF.

The rearrangement uses TRBV2 and TRBJ2-2; 8 positions match TRBD2. V shed 5 bases and J 0 bases; nucleotides not matched to a gene: 2. Germline V gene lookup returns CDR1 SNHLY and CDR2 FYNNEI. This CDR3 spans 15 amino acids. The CDR3: CASSTGGANTGELFF. The CDR3 DNA reads TGTGCCAGCAGTACCGGGGGGGCGAACACCGGGGAGCTGTTTTTT.

This chain connects TRBV27 to TRBJ1-4; 7 nucleotides agree with TRBD1. Germline V CDR1 and CDR2: MNHEY, SMNVEV (reference sequence). V was clipped by 4 bases and J by 14 bases; unmatched bases: 16. The CDR3 extends over 15 amino acids. The CDR3 DNA reads as TGTGCCAGCAGTTCCTCCCCGGGACAGCCAACCCGGCTGTTTTTT. This sequence encodes CASSSSPGQPTRLFF. The variable domain in full, completed from reference TRBV27 and TRBJ1-4, reads EAQVTQNPRYLITVTGKKLTVTCSQNMNHEYMSWYRQDPGLGLRQIYYSMNVEVTDKGDVPEGYKVSRKEKRNFPLILESPSPNQTSLYFCASSSSPGQPTRLFFGSGTQLSVL.

This chain connects TRBV29-1 to TRBJ1-5; D is possibly TRBD1 (5 bases). This CDR3 has 16 amino acids. V lost 4 bases and J lost 1, with 17 bases in between. The germline V gene encodes CDR1 SQVTM and CDR2 ANQGSEA. The CDR3 spells CSVVWAGLGSNQPQHF. Here the CDR3 DNA reads TGCAGCGTTGTCTGGGCAGGGCTGGGAAGCAATCAGCCCCAGCATTTT.

This CDR3 is CASSYSREGDTIYF. CDR3 coding DNA: TGTGCCAGCAGTTACTCGCGAGAAGGGGACACCATATATTTT. This sequence joins TRBV6-5 and TRBJ1-3; D may be TRBD1 (5 bases). The CDR3 has 14 residues. Per germline, CDR1 MNHEY and CDR2 SVGAGI. Deletions cut 0 bases from V and 8 bases from J, with 11 bases between.

This sequence joins TRBV7-2 and TRBJ1-1; D ambiguous. In germline, CDR1 is SGHTA, CDR2 FQGNSA. This CDR3 contains 14 residues. The germline V and J ends were trimmed by 1 base and 4 bases, with 10 bases remaining between them. The CDR3 loop is CASSLDSTATEAFF. CDR3 nucleotide sequence: TGTGCCAGCAGCTTAGACTCGACGGCCACTGAAGCTTTCTTT.

The chain carries TRBV6-5 and TRBJ2-7; TRBD2 aligns across 10 bases. After removal of 5 bases from V and 3 bases from J, the junction contained 7 bases not matched to a gene. The germline V gene has CDR1 MNHEY and CDR2 SVGAGI. The CDR3 sequence is 15 residues long. CDR3 loop: CASSTRTSGHYEQYF. CDR3 DNA sequence: TGTGCCAGCAGTACCCGGACTAGCGGACACTACGAGCAGTACTTC.

The rearrangement joins TRBV30 to TRBJ2-4; D may be TRBD1 (5 bases). The V gene's germline CDR1 is GTSNPN and CDR2 SVGIG (reference sequence). V dropped 1 base and J dropped 0 bases, with 10 bases sitting between them. The CDR3 spans 15 residues. The CDR3, as DNA: TGTGCCTGGAGTGCGGACACTTTAGCCAAAAACATTCAGTACTTC. This encodes CAWSADTLAKNIQYF.

The chain carries TRBV25-1 and TRBJ2-7, with unresolved D. The germline V and J ends were trimmed by 6 bases and 6 bases, with 21 bases remaining between them. Per germline, CDR1 MGHDK and CDR2 SYGVNS. The CDR3 is made up of 15 amino acids. CDR3 residues: CASSERSPARGEQYF. The DNA for the CDR3 is TGTGCCAGCAGCGAGAGAAGTCCGGCACGCGGCGAGCAGTACTTC.

This chain uses TRBV28 with TRBJ1-1, with TRBD1 as a possible D gene (6 bases). The CDR3 length is 12 residues. V gave up 6 bases and J gave up 8 bases, with 13 bases separating them. Per the germline V gene, CDR1 is MDHEN and CDR2 is SYDVKM. Written as DNA, the CDR3 is TGTGCCAGCAGAGGGGGGGGAAGGGAAGCTTTCTTT. It specifies CASRGGGREAFF.

The rearrangement joins TRBV19 to TRBJ1-6; 7 nucleotides match TRBD1. V trimming: 6 bases; J trimming: 12 bases; junction bases outside the gene matches: 5. This CDR3 comprises 12 residues. Germline values: CDR1 LNHDA, CDR2 SQIVND (reference sequence). The CDR3 here is CASSNRGGPLHF. The DNA for the CDR3 is TGTGCCAGTAGCAACAGGGGTGGACCCCTCCACTTT.

This clone showed up just once. The chain recombines TRBV30 with TRBJ1-5, with 7 bases lining up with TRBD1. CDR1 and CDR2 (germline): GTSNPN, SVGIG (reference sequence). This CDR3 region has 12 residues. The trim removed 5 bases at V and 5 bases at J, leaving 3 bases unmatched. The CDR3 protein is CAWDRADQPQHF. In DNA, the CDR3 is TGTGCCTGGGACAGGGCCGATCAGCCCCAGCATTTT.

The genes are TRBV7-2 and TRBJ2-7, with D possibly TRBD1 on 7 matching bases. The V gene's germline CDR1 is SGHTA and CDR2 FQGNSA. The CDR3 is 14 amino acids. Between the trimmed V and J ends, which lost 3 bases and 4 bases, there was a span of 13 bases. The CDR3 bases are TGTGCCAGCAGCTTGGAGGGGGCGCGATACGAGCAGTACTTC. Protein sequence: CASSLEGARYEQYF.

J is TRBJ1-1 and V is TRBV25-1; the D is unclear. Trimming removed 7 bases from V and 4 bases from J, with 16 bases in between. Germline CDR1 is MGHDK and CDR2 is SYGVNS. The CDR3 is made up of 14 amino acids. CDR3 nucleotide sequence: TGTGCCAGCACCGAAAGGGAGTTTGGCACTGAAGCTTTCTTT. Translating gives CASTEREFGTEAFF.

The chain has TRBV19 and TRBJ1-5; the match to TRBD1 covers 8 bases. This CDR3 spans 13 amino acids. Germline V gene sequence: CDR1 LNHDA, CDR2 SQIVND (reference sequence). Trimming cost V 5 bases and J 7 bases; bases outside gene matches: 4. Here the CDR3 reads CASSDRGTQPQHF. CDR3 bases: TGTGCCAGTAGTGACAGGGGTACGCAGCCCCAGCATTTT.

This clone appeared many times. Additional DNA sequences in this sample encode the identical CDR3. The chain couples TRBV29-1 to TRBJ2-7, with 9 positions matching TRBD2. CDR3 length: 13 residues. J was trimmed by 0 bases and V by 6 bases; bases with no gene match: 3. The V gene's germline CDR1 is SQVTM and CDR2 ANQGSEA. The CDR3 bases are TGCAGCGTCAGACTAGCGGCCTCCTACGAGCAGTACTTC. Protein sequence: CSVRLAASYEQYF.

This chain joins TRBV10-2 and TRBJ2-3; D is ambiguous. Germline values: CDR1 WSHSY, CDR2 SAAADI. Trimming removed 4 bases at V and 3 bases at J, with 11 bases between. The CDR3 is 14 residues long. The CDR3 sequence: CASSAAGFTDTQYF. CDR3 in DNA: TGCGCCAGCAGTGCGGCAGGATTTACAGATACGCAGTATTTT.